One sample yielded the 30 T cell receptor beta chains listed below, sequenced in a study of Ad26.COV2.S vaccination and SARS-CoV-2 variants. Stated treatment: roughly 19 received Ad26.COV2.S at low or high dose, single or two shots; about 5 received placebo; per-sample allocation not given. The samples date from day 63 after the first vaccine or placebo injection. Sequencing was performed with immunoSEQ multiplex PCR; in TCRdb, only in-frame clones are kept and a portion is missing. The table shows about 320,000 clones, with around four fifths occurring only once. The material was peripheral blood, obtained in a trial of Ad26.COV2.S vaccine versus placebo. Receptors originate from a person between 18 and 65 years old who received the Ad26.COV2.S COVID-19 vaccine or a placebo.

V usage is TRBV4-1 and J usage is TRBJ1-2, with D uncertain. This CDR3 is 12 amino acids long. Trimming removed 3 bases at V and 8 bases at J, with 10 bases between. From germline, CDR1 is MGHRA and CDR2 YSYEKL. CDR3 nucleotides: TGCGCCAGCAGCCATCCCCAGGCAGGCTACACCTTC. As protein: CASSHPQAGYTF.

V gene TRBV11-3 combines with J gene TRBJ2-7, with 7 nucleotides matching TRBD2. The CDR3 runs to 16 residues. CDR1 and CDR2 (germline): SGHNT, YENEEA. Unmatched junction bases numbered 6, after V lost 1 base and J lost 0 bases. DNA of the CDR3: TGTGCCAGCAGCTTAGTCCTCGCGGGGGACTCCTACGAGCAGTACTTC. Translation gives CASSLVLAGDSYEQYF.

The rearrangement links TRBV19 to TRBJ2-3; D perhaps matches TRBD2 (7 bases). Trimming removed 7 bases from V and 3 bases from J, with 17 bases in between. This CDR3 has 15 amino acids. Germline CDR1 LNHDA, CDR2 SQIVND (reference sequence). As DNA, the CDR3 is TGTGCCAGTACCCGGTGGGGGGGCGAGACAGATACGCAGTATTTT. This translates into CASTRWGGETDTQYF.

This clone turned up a few times. The genes are TRBV5-1 and TRBJ2-7; D is unclear. The CDR3 is 14 amino acids. V was shortened by 0 bases and J by 12 bases, with 19 bases between the two germline ends. Per the germline V gene, CDR1 is SGHRS and CDR2 is YFSETQ. CDR3 region: CASSLEFAKGEAYF. CDR3 nucleotides: TGCGCCAGCAGCTTGGAGTTTGCGAAGGGCGAAGCGTACTTC. The complete variable domain, with remaining parts taken from reference TRBV5-1 and TRBJ2-7, reads KAGVTQTPRYLIKTRGQQVTLSCSPISGHRSVSWYQQTPGQGLQFLFEYFSETQRNKGNFPGRFSGRQFSNSRSEMNVSTLELGDSALYLCASSLEFAKGEAYFGPGTRLTVT.

The chain recombines TRBV10-3 with TRBJ2-7; D is uncertain. The CDR3 runs 14 residues. Germline V gives CDR1 ENHRY, CDR2 SYGVKD. V was clipped by 0 bases and J by 3 bases, with 9 bases between them. CDR3 sequence reads: CAISESGTHYEQYF. The CDR3 DNA reads TGTGCCATCAGTGAGTCGGGAACACACTACGAGCAGTACTTC.

The V call is TRBV28, the J call TRBJ1-5; no definite D call. This CDR3 is built from 16 residues. The V end was cut by 6 bases, the J end by 4 bases, with 19 bases between. The germline V gene encodes CDR1 MDHEN and CDR2 SYDVKM. In nucleotides, the CDR3 is TGTGCCAGCAGCCTTCCTGCGCGACCGATGAATCAGCCCCAGCATTTT. Its translation: CASSLPARPMNQPQHF.

The V gene is TRBV9, the J gene TRBJ1-5, with a possible D match to TRBD1 (5 bases). CDR3 length: 14 amino acids. The ends were cut back, 7 bases at V and 1 base at J, with 12 bases in the middle. Germline V gene lookup returns CDR1 SGDLS and CDR2 YYNGEE. This CDR3 is CASSRGLSNQPQHF. The CDR3 DNA is TGTGCCAGCTCGCGGGGGTTGAGCAATCAGCCCCAGCATTTT.

This clone was recorded a few times. The CDR3 DNA reads TGTGCCAGCAGCCACGGACGAGGTGAAAAACTGTTTTTT. It encodes CASSHGRGEKLFF. The V gene is TRBV11-3, the J gene TRBJ1-4; D is uncertain. Germline V gene sequence: CDR1 SGHNT, CDR2 YENEEA. The CDR3 has 13 residues. The V end lost 5 bases, the J end lost 7 bases, and 11 bases lay between the germline ends.

The V gene is TRBV28, the J gene TRBJ1-2; TRBD1 is a possible D gene (5 bases). Germline V gives CDR1 MDHEN, CDR2 SYDVKM. This CDR3 region has 13 residues. V lost 3 bases and J 8 bases, leaving 13 bases between the germline ends. CDR3 DNA: TGTGCCAGCAGTTTCTCCAGGGTCGGGGGCTACACCTTC. This translates into CASSFSRVGGYTF.

This chain links TRBV7-9 with TRBJ2-1; D not resolved. Germline assignment: CDR1 SEHNR and CDR2 FQNEAQ (reference sequence). The CDR3 is made up of 17 amino acids. The V and J ends lost 0 bases and 5 bases respectively, with 17 bases between them. In DNA, the CDR3 is TGTGCCAGCAGCTTAGCGGTGGGAATGAGTGTAAACAATGAGCAGTTCTTC. Amino acids: CASSLAVGMSVNNEQFF.

This chain uses TRBV6-5 with TRBJ2-2, with D possibly being TRBD1 (6 bases). CDR1 is MNHEY, CDR2 SVGAGI, per germline. The V gene lost 8 bases and the J gene lost 5 bases, with 12 bases spanning the gap. The length of the CDR3 is 13 residues. The CDR3 protein is CASQKQGTGELFF. The CDR3 bases are TGTGCCAGCCAAAAGCAGGGGACCGGGGAGCTGTTTTTT.

CDR3 sequence (DNA): TGTGCCAGTAGTCTGGGACTGGAGACCGGGGAGCTGTTTTTT. Protein: CASSLGLETGELFF. The J gene is TRBJ2-2, the V gene TRBV19, with D possibly TRBD2 on 6 matching bases. In germline, CDR1 is LNHDA, CDR2 SQIVND (reference sequence). CDR3 length: 14 residues. V dropped 5 bases and J dropped 5 bases, with 12 bases sitting between them.

J is TRBJ1-5 and V is TRBV19; D call uncertain. Trimming took off 4 bases at V and 0 bases at J, with 13 bases between the two ends. The length of the CDR3 is 16 residues. In germline, CDR1 is LNHDA, CDR2 SQIVND (reference sequence). CDR3 nucleotides: TGTGCCAGTAGTAGTCGGTCGTACTATAGCAATCAGCCCCAGCATTTT. Residues: CASSSRSYYSNQPQHF.

This clone was counted once. The rearrangement joins TRBV11-2 to TRBJ2-4, with 14 nucleotides matching TRBD2. CDR3 length: 19 amino acids. The germline V gene has CDR1 SGHAT and CDR2 FQNNGV. The V segment lost 1 base and the J segment 1 base; nucleotides outside the gene matches: 6. The CDR3 spells CASSLGRTSGGYAKNIQYF. CDR3 nucleotides: TGTGCCAGCAGCTTAGGTCGGACTAGCGGGGGGTATGCCAAAAACATTCAGTACTTC.

V is TRBV27 and J is TRBJ1-1, with D hard to call. This CDR3 has 17 residues. CDR1 is MNHEY, CDR2 SMNVEV, per germline (reference sequence). Trimming left V 5 bases short and J 1 base short, with 20 bases between. CDR3 nucleotides: TGTGCCAGCAGTCTCCGGGAGCTTAGAGGAGAGAACACTGAAGCTTTCTTT. It is translated as CASSLRELRGENTEAFF.

For this clone: One base away lies a much larger clone, so this may be a sequencing read error. The rearrangement links TRBV2 to TRBJ1-1; D ambiguous. Germline CDR1 is SNHLY and CDR2 is FYNNEI. The CDR3 runs to 12 residues. Trimming removed 5 bases from V and 0 bases from J, with 4 bases in between. Here the CDR3 DNA reads TGTGCCAGCAGTATCATGAACACTGAAGCTTTCTTT. This sequence encodes CASSIMNTEAFF.

Regarding this clone: One end of the junction does not line up with germline, which may come from a read error. CDR3: CASSAGPKTDRQYF. CDR3 coding DNA: TGTGCCAGCAGCGCCGGACCGAAAACAGATAGGCAGTATTTT. The chain uses TRBV9 and TRBJ2-3; D gene uncertain. This CDR3 spans 14 amino acids. Per the germline V gene, CDR1 is SGDLS and CDR2 is YYNGEE.

The CDR3 here is CASSPLYGYTF. The CDR3, as DNA: TGTGCCAGCAGCCCCCTCTATGGCTACACCTTC. This chain uses TRBV6-5 with TRBJ1-2; D is ambiguous. CDR3 length: 11 residues. Between the trimmed V and J ends, which lost 6 bases and 4 bases, there was a span of 6 bases. CDR1 and CDR2 (germline): MNHEY, SVGAGI.

The gene calls are TRBV27 and TRBJ1-2; perhaps TRBD1 as D (5 bases). V gave up 0 bases and J gave up 2 bases, with 10 bases separating them. This CDR3 spans 15 amino acids. Per germline, CDR1 MNHEY and CDR2 SMNVEV (reference sequence). The CDR3: CASSLSGQVNYGYTF. CDR3 sequence (DNA): TGTGCCAGCAGTTTATCGGGGCAGGTCAACTATGGCTACACCTTC.

The gene calls are TRBV18 and TRBJ1-1; 7 bases line up with TRBD1. The CDR3 loop spans 12 amino acids. Trimming took 5 bases from V and 8 from J; bases not matched to a gene: 5. CDR1 and CDR2 from the germline V gene are KGHSH and LQKENI. Written as DNA, the CDR3 is TGTGCCAGCTCAGTTCAGGGGGTCGAAGCTTTCTTT. Its translation is CASSVQGVEAFF.

This chain joins TRBV28 and TRBJ1-5; no clear D gene. CDR1 and CDR2 from the germline V gene are MDHEN and SYDVKM. The V gene lost 3 bases and the J gene lost 4 bases, with 7 bases spanning the gap. This CDR3 has 13 residues. The DNA for the CDR3 is TGTGCCAGCAGTTTTGATCGGAATCAGCCCCAGCATTTT. This gives the protein CASSFDRNQPQHF.

The CDR3 DNA follows: TGTGCCAGCACTGGGGGGCTGAACACCGGGGAGCTGTTTTTT. Protein: CASTGGLNTGELFF. The rearrangement links TRBV6-5 to TRBJ2-2; tentatively, D is TRBD1 or TRBD2 (6 bases each). The V end lost 7 bases, the J end lost 1 base, and 10 bases lay between the germline ends. The germline CDR1 and CDR2 sequences are MNHEY and SVGAGI. The CDR3 is 14 amino acids.

The chain recombines TRBV4-1 with TRBJ1-4, with TRBD1 matching 9 bases. The CDR3 length is 13 residues. Unmatched junction bases numbered 3, after V lost 8 bases and J lost 5 bases. In germline, CDR1 is MGHRA, CDR2 YSYEKL. CDR3: CASGDRVNEKLFF. The DNA of the CDR3 is TGCGCCAGCGGGGACAGGGTAAATGAAAAACTGTTTTTT.

The chain joins TRBV15 to TRBJ1-2, with D unresolved. Germline loops: CDR1 LNHNV, CDR2 YYDKDF (reference sequence). With 0 bases removed from V and 8 bases from J, the gap between germline ends came to 16 bases. The CDR3 has 15 amino acids. CDR3 sequence: CATSRDFGGPPGYTF. CDR3 nucleotide sequence: TGTGCCACCAGCAGAGATTTCGGCGGGCCCCCCGGCTACACCTTC. Looking up the rest from reference TRBV15 and TRBJ1-2 gives the full variable domain: DAMVIQNPRYQVTQFGKPVTLSCSQTLNHNVMYWYQQKSSQAPKLLFHYYDKDFNNEADTPDNFQSRRPNTSFCFLDIRSPGLGDTAMYLCATSRDFGGPPGYTFGSGTRLTVV.

The chain combines TRBV9 with TRBJ1-2; 7 bases agree with TRBD1. The CDR3 runs to 13 residues. J lost 4 bases, V lost 3 bases, and 3 bases had no gene match. The V gene's germline CDR1 is SGDLS and CDR2 YYNGEE. In DNA, the CDR3 is TGTGCCAGCAGCGCAGGGGGTAGCTATGGCTACACCTTC. Its translation is CASSAGGSYGYTF. The whole variable domain, filled in from reference TRBV9 and TRBJ1-2, reads DSGVTQTPKHLITATGQRVTLRCSPRSGDLSVYWYQQSLDQGLQFLIQYYNGEERAKGNILERFSAQQFPDLHSELNLSSLELGDSALYFCASSAGGSYGYTFGSGTRLTVV.

The chain recombines TRBV20-1 with TRBJ2-3; 10 bases align to TRBD2. Germline loops: CDR1 DFQATT, CDR2 SNEGSKA (reference sequence). The CDR3 has 17 amino acids. V was clipped by 3 bases and J by 7 bases; unmatched bases: 16. CDR3 DNA: TGCAGTGCTAGTCGGCTAGCGGGGGCACCCGGCGAGAATACGCAGTATTTT. Translation gives CSASRLAGAPGENTQYF.

V is TRBV6-5 and J is TRBJ2-5, with TRBD1 identical over 11 bases. The germline V gene has CDR1 MNHEY and CDR2 SVGAGI. The ends lost 2 bases at V and 4 bases at J; junction bases unmatched: 6. The CDR3 is 16 amino acids. The CDR3 here is CASSYKGQGGRETQYF. CDR3 in DNA: TGTGCCAGCAGTTACAAGGGACAGGGGGGTCGAGAGACCCAGTACTTC.

The V call is TRBV27, the J call TRBJ2-3, with D unresolved. The CDR3 sequence is 12 residues long. The V end lost 6 bases, the J end lost 6 bases, and 10 bases lay between the germline ends. CDR1 is MNHEY, CDR2 SMNVEV, per germline (reference sequence). The CDR3 protein is CASSPYKDTQYF. As DNA, the CDR3 is TGTGCCAGCAGCCCTTATAAGGATACGCAGTATTTT.

This chain connects TRBV28 to TRBJ1-3; D is uncertain. The germline V and J ends were trimmed by 2 bases and 4 bases, with 12 bases remaining between them. Germline-derived CDR1 and CDR2 are MDHEN and SYDVKM. The CDR3 is 15 amino acids. This chain's CDR3 is CASSLVGRAGNTIYF. The CDR3 coding sequence is TGTGCCAGCAGTTTAGTCGGGAGGGCCGGAAACACCATATATTTT.

The gene calls are TRBV5-8 and TRBJ2-3; D is unclear. Between the trimmed V and J ends, which lost 0 bases and 4 bases, there was a span of 9 bases. There are 14 residues in the CDR3. Germline values: CDR1 SGHTS, CDR2 YDEGEE. CDR3 residues: CASSLGRSPDTQYF. The CDR3 bases are TGTGCCAGCAGCTTGGGCAGGAGCCCAGATACGCAGTATTTT.